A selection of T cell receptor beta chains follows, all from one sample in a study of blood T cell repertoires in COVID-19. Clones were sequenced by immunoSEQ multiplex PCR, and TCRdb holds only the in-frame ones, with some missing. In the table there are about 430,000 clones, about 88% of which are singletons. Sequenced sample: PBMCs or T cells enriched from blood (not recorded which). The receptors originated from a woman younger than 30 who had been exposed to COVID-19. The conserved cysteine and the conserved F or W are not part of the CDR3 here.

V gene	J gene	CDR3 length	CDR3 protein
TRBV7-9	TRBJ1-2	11	ASSMDMSYGYT
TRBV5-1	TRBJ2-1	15	ASSSPPAGILLSEQF
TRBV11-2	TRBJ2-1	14	ASTPMMWDRVNEQF
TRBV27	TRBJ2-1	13	ASSPDTNPSNEQF
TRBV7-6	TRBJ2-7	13	ASSPLTGTLYEQY
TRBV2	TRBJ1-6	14	ASSERSPGYNSPLH
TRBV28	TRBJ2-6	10	ASLSGANVLT
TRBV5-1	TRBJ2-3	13	ASSRTSGVIPTQY
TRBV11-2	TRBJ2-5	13	ASSLGPPPVETQY
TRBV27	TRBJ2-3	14	ASSLNSGSSTDTQY
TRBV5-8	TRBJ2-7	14	ASSFLSGQRGYEQY
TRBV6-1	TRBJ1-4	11	ASSEALGRKLF
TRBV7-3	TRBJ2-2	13	ASSYRDRADGELF
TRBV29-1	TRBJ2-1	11	SVRWGGSTEQF
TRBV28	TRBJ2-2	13	ASLDSGRNTGELF
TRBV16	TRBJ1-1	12	ASSLTGGNTEAF
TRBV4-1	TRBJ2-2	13	ASRDQVINTGELF
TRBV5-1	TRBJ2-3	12	ASSLALSTDTQY
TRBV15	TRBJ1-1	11	ATRTGGNTEAF
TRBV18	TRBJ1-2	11	ASSPGQGESYT
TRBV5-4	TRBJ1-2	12	ASSLGRTNYGYT
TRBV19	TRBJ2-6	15	ASRGTGSLSGANVLT
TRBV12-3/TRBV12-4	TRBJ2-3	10	ASSFGGGPQY
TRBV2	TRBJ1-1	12	ASSEAPGGTEAF
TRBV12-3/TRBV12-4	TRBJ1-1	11	ASSFTGNTEAF
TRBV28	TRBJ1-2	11	ASSYQGIYGYT
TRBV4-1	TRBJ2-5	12	ASSLGTGRETQY
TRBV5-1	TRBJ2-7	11	ASSRQAGYEQY
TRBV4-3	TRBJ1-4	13	ASSQNGGGSEKLF
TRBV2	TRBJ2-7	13	ASTPSGTGPYEQY
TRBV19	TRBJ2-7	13	ASSIQQGSSYEQY
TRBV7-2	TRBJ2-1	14	ASSSRFRGRGDEQF
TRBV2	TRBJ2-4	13	ASSEVSGAKNIQY
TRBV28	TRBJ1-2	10	ASSIGVGGYT
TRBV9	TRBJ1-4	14	ASSLGSGYPGEKLF
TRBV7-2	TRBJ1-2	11	ASSFHRGIGYT
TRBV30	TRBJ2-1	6	ACHTRF
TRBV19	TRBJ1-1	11	ASKPRQDTEAF
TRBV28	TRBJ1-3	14	ASSFGLKSSGNTIY
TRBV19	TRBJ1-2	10	ASSPGDYGYT
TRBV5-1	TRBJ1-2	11	ASSLAAGEGYT
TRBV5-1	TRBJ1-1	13	ASSLGTDKNTEAF